This is a list of T cell receptor beta chains from one sample in a study of cytomegalovirus exposure and HLA in healthy donors. Some clones are missing from TCRdb's copy, which holds only in-frame ones; the method was immunoSEQ multiplex PCR. The sample has under 150,000 clones, about 79% seen once; the top ten hold 2.5% to 3.5%. Sequencing was done on a sample of PBMCs. The receptors were gathered from a male donor in good health and CMV-seronegative. Both conserved end residues are part of each CDR3. D genes are given only for firm matches. Clone size appears in some rows only: once, few, many, or a class for an expanded clone.

V	J	size	D	DNA	CDR3
TRBV6-1	TRBJ2-7	NA	NA	TGTGCCAGCAGTGAACTCACAGGGCCCCCCTACGAGCAGTACTTC	CASSELTGPPYEQYF
TRBV5-1	TRBJ1-4	once	TRBD1	TGCGCCAGCAGCTTGGAAGGACAGGCAGCCGATTCGGGTTTTTTT	CASSLEGQAADSGFF
TRBV4-1	TRBJ1-1	once	NA	TGCGCCAGCAGCCACAAGATGCCGGTGGGCCGGGGGTTGACTGAAGCTTTCTTT	CASSHKMPVGRGLTEAFF
TRBV27	TRBJ2-7	NA	TRBD1	TGTGCCAGCAGAGATTGGGACAGTGCCTACGAGCAGTACTTC	CASRDWDSAYEQYF
TRBV10-1	TRBJ2-5	once	TRBD1	TGCGCCAGCAGTGAGTCGACAGGGGAGACCCAGTACTTC	CASSESTGETQYF
TRBV7-9	TRBJ2-1	NA	TRBD2	TGTGCCAGCAGCTTAGTCTCTAGCGGGGGGATCGAGCAGTTCTTC	CASSLVSSGGIEQFF
TRBV4-1	TRBJ1-4	NA	NA	TGCGCCAGCAGCCAAGTAGCAAATACTAATGAAAAACTGTTTTTT	CASSQVANTNEKLFF
TRBV9	TRBJ2-7	NA	TRBD2	TGTGCCAGCAGCGTCGGACTAGCGGGGGAGCAGTACTTC	CASSVGLAGEQYF
TRBV5-1	TRBJ1-1	NA	NA	TGCGCCAGCAGCTTGCAGGAGAACACTGAAGCTTTCTTT	CASSLQENTEAFF
TRBV10-1	TRBJ2-3	NA	TRBD2	TGCGCCAGCAGTGAGTCGAGGGGACTAGCGGGAGTTTTAGATACGCAGTATTTT	CASSESRGLAGVLDTQYF
TRBV27	TRBJ1-6	NA	TRBD1	TGTGCCAGCAGTTTAAGACCGCAGGGGGAGGTTTCACCCCTCCACTTT	CASSLRPQGEVSPLHF
TRBV4-1	TRBJ2-1	NA	TRBD2	TGCGCCAGCAGCCAAGATCCTAGCGGGACGTACAATGAGCAGTTCTTC	CASSQDPSGTYNEQFF
TRBV5-6	TRBJ2-7	few	TRBD2	TGTGCCAGCAGCTTACCACCTCTAGCGGGGGGGTTTAGGGAGCAGTACTTC	CASSLPPLAGGFREQYF
TRBV5-1	TRBJ2-1	NA	TRBD1	TGCGCCAGCAGTGTGAAGGGGGCGGTTGCCTACAATGAGCAGTTCTTC	CASSVKGAVAYNEQFF
TRBV14	TRBJ2-7	NA	TRBD1	TGTGCCAGCAGCCAATTAGGACAGGGGAGCTCCTACGAGCAGTACTTC	CASSQLGQGSSYEQYF
TRBV30	TRBJ1-2	NA	NA	TGTGCCTGGAGTGTAAGGGCAGGACGGGGTGGGGGCTACACCTTC	CAWSVRAGRGGGYTF
TRBV7-3	TRBJ1-1	NA	TRBD1	TGTGCCAGCAGCTTAATGGCAGGGGGCTTGAACACTGAAGCTTTCTTT	CASSLMAGGLNTEAFF
TRBV15	TRBJ1-2	NA	TRBD1	TGTGCCACCAGCACACAGGGGGCATATGGCTACACCTTC	CATSTQGAYGYTF
TRBV6-4	TRBJ2-7	NA	NA	TGTGCCAGTCCAGGGGAAATGGGGTGGAACGAGCAGTACTTC	CASPGEMGWNEQYF
TRBV30	TRBJ2-7	NA	NA	TGTGCCTGGAGTCCCGGCTACGAGCAGTACTTC	CAWSPGYEQYF
TRBV5-4	TRBJ2-7	NA	TRBD2	TGTGCCAGCGAGTCTAGCGGGAGCGAGCAGTACTTC	CASESSGSEQYF
TRBV4-1	TRBJ2-7	NA	NA	TGCGCCAGCAGCCCCATTTTAAAGCGTTCCTACGAGCAGTACTTC	CASSPILKRSYEQYF
TRBV6-5	TRBJ2-1	NA	TRBD2	TGTGCCAGCAGTTACCCGGGACTAGCGGACAATGAGCAGTTCTTC	CASSYPGLADNEQFF
TRBV12-5	TRBJ1-1	NA	NA	TGTGCTAGTGGGATACTTAACACTGAAGCTTTCTTT	CASGILNTEAFF
TRBV7-9	TRBJ2-5	NA	TRBD1	TGTGCCAGCAGCCCCGGGACAGGGTATATGGAAGAGACCCAGTACTTC	CASSPGTGYMEETQYF
TRBV9	TRBJ2-2	NA	NA	TGTGCCAGCAGCTCACAATTAGCGACCGGGGAGCTGTTTTTT	CASSSQLATGELFF
TRBV28	TRBJ1-5	NA	TRBD1	TGTGCCAGCAGTTTAACCCGGGACAGTTATAGCAATCAGCCCCAGCATTTT	CASSLTRDSYSNQPQHF